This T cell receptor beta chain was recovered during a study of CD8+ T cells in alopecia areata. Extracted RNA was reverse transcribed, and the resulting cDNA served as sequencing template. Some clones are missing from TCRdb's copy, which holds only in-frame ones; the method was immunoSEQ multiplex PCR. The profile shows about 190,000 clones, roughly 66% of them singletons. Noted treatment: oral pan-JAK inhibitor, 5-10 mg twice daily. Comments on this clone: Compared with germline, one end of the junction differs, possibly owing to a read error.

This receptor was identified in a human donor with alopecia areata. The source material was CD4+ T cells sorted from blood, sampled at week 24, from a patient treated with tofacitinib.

CDR3 region: CASRLGATQYF. The CDR3 bases are TGTGCCAGCAGGTTGGGGGCTACGCAGTATTTT. The V call is TRBV5-6, the J call TRBJ2-3, with D possibly matching TRBD1 (6 bases). The CDR3 is made up of 11 amino acids. Germline V gene data show CDR1 as SGHDT and CDR2 as YYEEEE.